This section outlines one T cell receptor beta chain sequence together with its context. The clone's antigen remains unknown. Base-call qualities are not available, and no considerably larger clone is one nucleotide away. The time point label here, explained by the study, means: blood 4 weeks post-SBRT, at nephrectomy. In the paper's terms, the treatment or condition label means: 15 Gy SBRT to primary tumor, nephrectomy 4 weeks later. The samples were obtained from a clinical trial, where primary renal cell carcinomas were treated with 15 Gy stereotactic body radiation therapy and then removed by nephrectomy 4 weeks afterward. To follow tumor-enriched clonotypes, serial peripheral blood was collected from radiation-treated patients at baseline and at 2 weeks and 4 weeks after SBRT. Every patient had renal cell carcinoma of clear cell pathology. The QIAamp DNA Blood Mini Kit (Qiagen) was used to prepare genomic DNA for TCR sequencing. The analyses included only samples that passed all quality control checks.

TCR beta libraries were generated from genomic DNA with the immunoSEQ kit, following the manufacturer's recommendations. To prepare the libraries, a first multiplex PCR with proprietary primers was run, followed by a second PCR that added unique barcodes, and a bead cleanup was done after each round. Each sample batch included a kit-provided positive control reaction and a negative control reaction. The final libraries underwent checking on an Agilent 4200 TapeStation D1000 ScreenTape, volumetric pooling, and quantification by qPCR. An Illumina NextSeq500 fitted with a MidOutput 150-cycle cartridge performed the sequencing, running 156 Read1 cycles and 15 Index1 cycles with the kit's custom primers. The pooled library was loaded at 0.95 to 1 pM, with an approximately 20% PhiX control spiked in. The published analysis was carried out like this. Vendor-processed data were analyzed in R, and a clonotype was defined as all T cells sharing the same CDR3 nucleotide sequence. In the clone abundance analyses, frequencies in each sample were normalized to that sample's 10,000 most abundant clones. Public T cell clones, which averaged fewer than five per sample, were removed prior to analysis. An abundance difference of at least 32-fold between compartments was the criterion for calling clonotypes tumor-enriched or baseline blood-enriched. A beta-binomial differential abundance model was applied to find clonotypes that expanded or contracted between blood time points. Similarity between tumor and blood repertoires was quantified using the Baroni-Urbani and Buser coefficient, and groups were compared with two-tailed Wilcoxon tests in R. TCRdb stores this immuneACCESS table with in-frame sequences only. Part of the clones is absent; in the studies checked, under half of the shortfall reflects unresolved V genes, and no reason is known for the rest. That table is the source of V, J and clone size, and D and trimming were worked out from the DNA. The sample table records more than 120,000 clones; approximately 86% of these occur just once. The leading ten clones occupy less than 20% of the sample.

This record belongs to a study of radiation and T cells in renal cell carcinoma (dated by TCRdb to the early 2020s). For the wider study: TCR beta sequencing covered 50 to 55 samples in total, comprising roughly 26 tumors and around 27 peripheral blood samples. The final blood draw took place at 4 weeks after radiation, the same time as nephrectomy. A total of 4,016,671 unique CDR3 nucleotide sequences, encoding more than 2 million unique CDR3 amino acid sequences, were found across all 50 or so samples. The investigation overall reported the following: Tracking of blood repertoire dynamics stopped at about 4 weeks after treatment, with no follow-up past that point. Because pretreatment tumor biopsies were not available, the study could not determine whether clonotypes were already present within the tumor at baseline. An increase in top tumor clonotypes in blood was observed from baseline to 2 weeks post-radiation, followed by contraction by 4 weeks, which was taken to suggest transient expansion of tumor-resident clones. Because the trial had a single-armed design, the trial could not examine how radiation dose or scheduling affected the TCR repertoire.

Spanning cysteine to phenylalanine, the CDR3 consists of 12 amino acids. This entry keeps only the CDR3 DNA: 36 bases, framed from base 1. CDR1 and CDR2, looked up from the germline V gene, are MDHEN and SYDVKM. The V and J ends are trimmed by 6 bases and 7 bases, leaving 12 bases between them. The source is a woman aged 45-60 years with renal cell carcinoma. The chain is assembled from TRBV28 and TRBJ1-2, with TRBD1 as a weak D call on 6 bases. The sequencing here drew on blood, taken from a patient whose treatment included radiotherapy and nephrectomy. CDR3 protein: CASRGQTVGYTF. The nucleotide sequence is TGTGCCAGCAGGGGACAAACGGTTGGCTACACCTTC.